The entry below gives a single T cell receptor (beta chain) sequence along with its context. Its antigen is still unknown. The source of the sample is a study of OX40 agonist ivuxolimab in advanced cancers. At the level of the study: With ivuxolimab, an agonistic anti-OX40 (CD134) antibody, patients were treated. The dose-escalation cohort was about 86% male, with a mean age of about 58 years, ranging about 23 to 79.

Study-wide results and limits: No antigen was identified for the clonally expanded peripheral T cells.

Assay used: immunoSEQ multiplex PCR; TCRdb lists only in-frame clones, some missing. The data show 60,000 to 85,000 clones, with approximately 87% seen just once and less than 0.55% held by the top ten. Peripheral blood came from all dose cohorts at three timepoints. The sequencing used CD4+ or CD8+ T cells sorted from blood, collected in a trial of the OX40 agonist ivuxolimab. This clonotype originated in an adult with an advanced solid tumor such as melanoma, head and neck, liver or kidney cancer.

CDR3 nucleotides: TGCGCCAGCAGCCGTCCTGCGGACGGGATACGGAATGAAAAACTGTTTTTT. Translation: CASSRPADGIRNEKLFF. This chain joins TRBV4-1 and TRBJ1-4, with no clear D. Deletions cut 4 bases from V and 5 bases from J, with 20 bases between. Germline V CDR1 and CDR2: MGHRA, YSYEKL. The CDR3 is 17 residues long.